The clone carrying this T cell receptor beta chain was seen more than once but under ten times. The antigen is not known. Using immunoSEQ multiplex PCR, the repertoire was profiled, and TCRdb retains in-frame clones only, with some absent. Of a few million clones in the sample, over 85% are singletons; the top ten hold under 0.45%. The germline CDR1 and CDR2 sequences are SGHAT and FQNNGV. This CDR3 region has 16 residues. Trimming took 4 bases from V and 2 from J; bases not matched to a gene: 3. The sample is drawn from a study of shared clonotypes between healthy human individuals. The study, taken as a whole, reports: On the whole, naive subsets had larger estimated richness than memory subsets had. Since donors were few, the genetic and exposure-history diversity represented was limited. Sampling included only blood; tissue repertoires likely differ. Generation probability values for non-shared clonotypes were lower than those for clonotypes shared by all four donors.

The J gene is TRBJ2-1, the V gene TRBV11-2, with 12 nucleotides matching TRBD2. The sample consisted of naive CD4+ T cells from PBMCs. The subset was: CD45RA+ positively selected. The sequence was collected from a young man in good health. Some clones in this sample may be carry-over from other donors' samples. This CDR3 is CASSSPSGRAYNEQFF. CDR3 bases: TGTGCCAGCAGCTCCCCTAGCGGGAGGGCCTACAATGAGCAGTTCTTC.